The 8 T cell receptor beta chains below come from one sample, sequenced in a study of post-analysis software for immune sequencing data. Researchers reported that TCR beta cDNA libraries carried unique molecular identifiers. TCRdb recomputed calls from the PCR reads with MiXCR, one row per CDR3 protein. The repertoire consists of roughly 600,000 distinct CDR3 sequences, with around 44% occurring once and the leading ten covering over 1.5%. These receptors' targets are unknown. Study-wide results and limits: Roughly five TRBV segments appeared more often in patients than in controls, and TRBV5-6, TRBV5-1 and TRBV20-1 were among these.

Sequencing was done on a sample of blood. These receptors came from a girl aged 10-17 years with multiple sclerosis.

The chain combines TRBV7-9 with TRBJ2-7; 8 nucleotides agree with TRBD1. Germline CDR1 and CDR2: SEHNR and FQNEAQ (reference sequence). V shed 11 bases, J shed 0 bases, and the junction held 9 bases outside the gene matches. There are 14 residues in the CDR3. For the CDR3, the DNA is TGTGCCGGGGAACAAACAGGGGGCTCCTACGAGCAGTACTTC. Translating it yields CAGEQTGGSYEQYF.

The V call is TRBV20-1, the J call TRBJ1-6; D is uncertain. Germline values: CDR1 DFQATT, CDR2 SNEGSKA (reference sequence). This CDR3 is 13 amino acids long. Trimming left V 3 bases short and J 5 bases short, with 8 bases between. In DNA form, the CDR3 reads TGCAGTGCTAGCGAGGGAAATAATTCACCCCTCCACTTT. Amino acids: CSASEGNNSPLHF.

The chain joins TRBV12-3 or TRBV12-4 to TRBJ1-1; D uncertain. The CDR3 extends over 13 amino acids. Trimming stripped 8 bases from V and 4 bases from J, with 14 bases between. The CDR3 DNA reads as TGTGCCAGCGGACGTCCGAGGGCCACTGAAGCTTTCTTT. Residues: CASGRPRATEAFF.

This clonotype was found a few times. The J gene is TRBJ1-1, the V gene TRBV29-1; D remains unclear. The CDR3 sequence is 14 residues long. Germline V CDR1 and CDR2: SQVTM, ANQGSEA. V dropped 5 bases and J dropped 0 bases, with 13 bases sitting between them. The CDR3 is CSVKLRKMNTEAFF. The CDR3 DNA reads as TGCAGCGTTAAACTAAGGAAGATGAACACTGAAGCTTTCTTT.

Written as DNA, the CDR3 is TGTGCCAGCAGTCGTGGGGGAGGCCTGGGTGGTGAAAAACTGTTTTTT. Protein: CASSRGGGLGGEKLFF. The chain joins TRBV9 to TRBJ1-4; D may be TRBD1 (5 bases). With 5 bases removed from V and 7 bases from J, the gap between germline ends came to 21 bases. Germline-derived CDR1 and CDR2 are SGDLS and YYNGEE. The CDR3 has 16 amino acids.

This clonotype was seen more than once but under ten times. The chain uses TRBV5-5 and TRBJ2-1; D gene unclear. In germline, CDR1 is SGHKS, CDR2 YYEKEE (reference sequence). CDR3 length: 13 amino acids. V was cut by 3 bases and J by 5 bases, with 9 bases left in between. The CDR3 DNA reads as TGTGCCAGCAGCTCTTCAGCTAACAATGAGCAGTTCTTC. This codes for CASSSSANNEQFF.

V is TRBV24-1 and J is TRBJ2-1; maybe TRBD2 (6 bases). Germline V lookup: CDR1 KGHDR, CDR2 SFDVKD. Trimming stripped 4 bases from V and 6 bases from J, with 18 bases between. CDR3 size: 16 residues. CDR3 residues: CATSDGGREYRNEQFF. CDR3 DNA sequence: TGTGCCACCAGTGACGGCGGCCGGGAGTATCGCAATGAGCAGTTCTTC.

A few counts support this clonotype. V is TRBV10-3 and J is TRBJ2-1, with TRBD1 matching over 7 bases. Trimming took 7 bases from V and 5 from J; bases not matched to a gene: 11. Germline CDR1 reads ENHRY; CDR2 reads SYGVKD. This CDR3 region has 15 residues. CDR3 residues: CAITRDSLGDNEQFF. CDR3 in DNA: TGTGCCATCACCCGGGACAGCCTCGGGGACAATGAGCAGTTCTTC.